This is a list of T cell receptor beta chains from one sample in a study of memory CD4+ T cells and cytomegalovirus serostatus. The table came from immunoSEQ multiplex PCR; TCRdb's copy has only in-frame clones and leaves some out. In the table there are about 25,000 clones, over 70% of which are singletons. Sequencing input: memory CD4+ T cells from blood. The receptors come from an adult in good health and CMV-seronegative. Both conserved end residues are part of each CDR3. The order of the fields is V gene, D gene, J gene, clone size, CDR3 protein, CDR3 DNA. A D gene is named only where the DNA matches it firmly. Where a row states a size, it is once, few, many or the class of an expanded clone; other rows omit it.

V gene: TRBV5-1; D gene: -; J gene: TRBJ2-7; clone size: -; CDR3 protein: CASSPRDITYEQYF; CDR3 DNA: TGCGCCAGCAGCCCCCGGGACATCACCTACGAGCAGTACTTC
V gene: TRBV7-6; D gene: TRBD2; J gene: TRBJ2-1; clone size: -; CDR3 protein: CASSEYSGGAGNEQFF; CDR3 DNA: TGTGCCAGCAGCGAATATAGCGGGGGGGCAGGCAATGAGCAGTTCTTC
V gene: TRBV19; D gene: TRBD2; J gene: TRBJ2-5; clone size: -; CDR3 protein: CASSPGTSGIGFGGTQYF; CDR3 DNA: TGTGCCAGTAGCCCCGGGACTAGCGGGATTGGTTTCGGAGGGACCCAGTACTTC
V gene: TRBV4-2; D gene: -; J gene: TRBJ2-4; clone size: -; CDR3 protein: CASSQDLGAKNIQYF; CDR3 DNA: TGTGCCAGCAGCCAAGATCTGGGGGCCAAAAACATTCAGTACTTC
V gene: TRBV12-5; D gene: TRBD1; J gene: TRBJ1-2; clone size: -; CDR3 protein: CASGFDRVDGYTF; CDR3 DNA: TGTGCTAGTGGTTTCGACAGGGTCGATGGCTACACCTTC
V gene: TRBV5-1; D gene: TRBD2; J gene: TRBJ2-3; clone size: -; CDR3 protein: CASSPGLAGVVDTQYF; CDR3 DNA: TGCGCCAGCAGCCCCGGACTAGCGGGAGTGGTAGATACGCAGTATTTT
V gene: TRBV29-1; D gene: -; J gene: TRBJ2-3; clone size: -; CDR3 protein: CSASTDPTDTQYF; CDR3 DNA: TGCAGCGCGTCGACAGATCCCACAGATACGCAGTATTTT
V gene: TRBV9; D gene: TRBD2; J gene: TRBJ2-1; clone size: -; CDR3 protein: CASSVLIAGYNEQFF; CDR3 DNA: TGTGCCAGCAGCGTCCTCATAGCGGGGTACAATGAGCAGTTCTTC
V gene: TRBV7-2; D gene: -; J gene: TRBJ2-7; clone size: -; CDR3 protein: CASSPRSTPYEQYF; CDR3 DNA: TGTGCCAGCAGCCCGCGTAGCACCCCCTACGAGCAGTACTTC
V gene: TRBV7-9; D gene: TRBD1; J gene: TRBJ2-1; clone size: -; CDR3 protein: CASSLEGAAEQFF; CDR3 DNA: TGTGCCAGCAGCTTAGAGGGGGCAGCCGAGCAGTTCTTC
V gene: TRBV4-3; D gene: TRBD2; J gene: TRBJ2-1; clone size: -; CDR3 protein: CASSQAREANEQFF; CDR3 DNA: TGCGCCAGCAGCCAAGCCCGGGAGGCAAATGAGCAGTTCTTC
V gene: TRBV6-6; D gene: -; J gene: TRBJ1-5; clone size: few; CDR3 protein: CATRKPSGIDQPQHF; CDR3 DNA: TGTGCCACCCGAAAACCGTCAGGGATTGATCAGCCCCAGCATTTT
V gene: TRBV7-8; D gene: TRBD2; J gene: TRBJ2-2; clone size: once; CDR3 protein: CASSLISGLAGGAGELFF; CDR3 DNA: TGTGCCAGCAGCTTGATCTCGGGGCTAGCGGGAGGGGCCGGGGAGCTGTTTTTT
V gene: TRBV14; D gene: TRBD1; J gene: TRBJ2-7; clone size: once; CDR3 protein: CASSPPDRDYEQYF; CDR3 DNA: TGTGCCAGCAGCCCCCCAGACAGGGACTACGAGCAGTACTTC
V gene: TRBV29-1; D gene: -; J gene: TRBJ2-3; clone size: few; CDR3 protein: CSVVSSTDTQYF; CDR3 DNA: TGCAGCGTTGTCAGTAGCACAGATACGCAGTATTTT
V gene: TRBV14; D gene: TRBD1; J gene: TRBJ2-2; clone size: -; CDR3 protein: CASSQWTGPNTGELFF; CDR3 DNA: TGTGCCAGCAGCCAATGGACAGGACCGAACACCGGGGAGCTGTTTTTT
V gene: TRBV4-3; D gene: -; J gene: TRBJ1-6; clone size: -; CDR3 protein: CASSQDTPRGTYNSPLHF; CDR3 DNA: TGCGCCAGCAGCCAAGATACGCCCCGGGGGACCTATAATTCACCCCTCCACTTT
V gene: TRBV11-2; D gene: -; J gene: TRBJ2-1; clone size: once; CDR3 protein: CASSSAGLYNEQFF; CDR3 DNA: TGTGCCAGCAGCTCAGCGGGTTTATACAATGAGCAGTTCTTC
V gene: TRBV18; D gene: TRBD1; J gene: TRBJ2-7; clone size: -; CDR3 protein: CASSPQGVTPNEQYF; CDR3 DNA: TGTGCCAGCTCTCCTCAGGGGGTGACGCCAAACGAGCAGTACTTC
V gene: TRBV6-1; D gene: -; J gene: TRBJ1-4; clone size: -; CDR3 protein: CASGGGATNEKLFF; CDR3 DNA: TGTGCCAGTGGGGGCGGAGCAACTAATGAAAAACTGTTTTTT
V gene: TRBV6-5; D gene: TRBD1; J gene: TRBJ1-2; clone size: -; CDR3 protein: CASSYTRTGGGYGYTF; CDR3 DNA: TGTGCCAGCAGTTACACCCGGACAGGGGGCGGCTATGGCTACACCTTC
V gene: TRBV4-2; D gene: TRBD1; J gene: TRBJ2-2; clone size: -; CDR3 protein: CASSQKQGFPTGELFF; CDR3 DNA: TGTGCCAGCAGCCAGAAACAGGGGTTTCCCACCGGGGAGCTGTTTTTT
V gene: TRBV7-7; D gene: TRBD1; J gene: TRBJ2-5; clone size: -; CDR3 protein: CASSFNRGETQYF; CDR3 DNA: TGTGCTAGCAGCTTTAACAGGGGGGAGACCCAGTACTTC
V gene: TRBV9; D gene: -; J gene: TRBJ2-3; clone size: -; CDR3 protein: CASSVLGGITDTQYF; CDR3 DNA: TGTGCCAGCAGCGTTCTCGGAGGGATCACAGATACGCAGTATTTT
V gene: TRBV5-6; D gene: -; J gene: TRBJ1-2; clone size: few; CDR3 protein: CASSLGDKLYGYTF; CDR3 DNA: TGTGCCAGCAGCTTGGGCGACAAGCTCTATGGCTACACCTTC
V gene: TRBV6-6; D gene: TRBD1; J gene: TRBJ2-2; clone size: -; CDR3 protein: CASSPTGTGIGELFF; CDR3 DNA: TGTGCCAGCAGCCCCACAGGGACAGGCATCGGGGAGCTGTTTTTT
V gene: TRBV6-1; D gene: -; J gene: TRBJ2-5; clone size: -; CDR3 protein: CASRGVQETQYF; CDR3 DNA: TGTGCCAGCCGGGGCGTACAAGAGACCCAGTACTTC
V gene: TRBV7-9; D gene: -; J gene: TRBJ2-7; clone size: few; CDR3 protein: CASRDKTRISATLNF; CDR3 DNA: TGTGCCAGCAGAGATAAGACCAGGATCTCCGCAACCCTCAACTTC
V gene: TRBV5-4; D gene: -; J gene: TRBJ1-1; clone size: -; CDR3 protein: CASSPDLSSNTEAFF; CDR3 DNA: TGTGCCAGCAGCCCTGACTTGTCTTCGAACACTGAAGCTTTCTTT
V gene: TRBV7-3; D gene: TRBD2; J gene: TRBJ2-1; clone size: -; CDR3 protein: CASSLIGGGVNEQFF; CDR3 DNA: TGTGCCAGCAGCTTAATAGGCGGGGGAGTAAATGAGCAGTTCTTC
V gene: TRBV9; D gene: TRBD1; J gene: TRBJ1-3; clone size: once; CDR3 protein: CASSGQGYSGNTIYF; CDR3 DNA: TGTGCCAGCAGCGGACAGGGATACTCTGGAAACACCATATATTTT
V gene: TRBV7-6; D gene: -; J gene: TRBJ2-2; clone size: -; CDR3 protein: CASSLDGLGRTGELFF; CDR3 DNA: TGTGCCAGCAGCTTAGATGGACTGGGTAGGACCGGGGAGCTGTTTTTT
V gene: TRBV7-9; D gene: TRBD1; J gene: TRBJ1-1; clone size: few; CDR3 protein: CASSRQGQTEAFF; CDR3 DNA: TGTGCCAGCAGCCGACAGGGACAAACTGAAGCTTTCTTT
V gene: TRBV28; D gene: TRBD1; J gene: TRBJ2-5; clone size: -; CDR3 protein: CASSFGTDLKETQYF; CDR3 DNA: TGTGCCAGCAGTTTTGGGACAGACTTAAAAGAGACCCAGTACTTC
V gene: TRBV27; D gene: -; J gene: TRBJ1-6; clone size: -; CDR3 protein: CASSSPSGFNSPLHF; CDR3 DNA: TGTGCCAGCAGTTCCCCGAGCGGGTTCAATTCACCCCTCCACTTT
V gene: TRBV1; D gene: -; J gene: TRBJ2-7; clone size: -; CDR3 protein: CTSSRARDEQYF; CDR3 DNA: TGCACCAGCAGCCGTGCGAGGGACGAGCAGTACTTC
V gene: TRBV5-1; D gene: TRBD1; J gene: TRBJ1-4; clone size: -; CDR3 protein: CASSLGTGGGHEKLFF; CDR3 DNA: TGCGCCAGCAGCTTGGGAACAGGGGGAGGTCATGAAAAACTGTTTTTT
V gene: TRBV2; D gene: -; J gene: TRBJ2-3; clone size: -; CDR3 protein: CASSVDREKQYF; CDR3 DNA: TGTGCCAGCAGTGTTGATAGGGAGAAGCAGTATTTT
V gene: TRBV10-2; D gene: -; J gene: TRBJ2-7; clone size: -; CDR3 protein: CASSETRSRAELTEQYF; CDR3 DNA: TGCGCCAGCAGTGAGACGCGATCCCGGGCCGAGTTGACGGAACAGTACTTC
V gene: TRBV4-1; D gene: -; J gene: TRBJ1-6; clone size: once; CDR3 protein: CASSQSPGGGFYSPLHF; CDR3 DNA: TGCGCCAGCAGCCAGTCCCCGGGGGGGGGATTTTACTCACCCCTCCACTTT
V gene: TRBV27; D gene: -; J gene: TRBJ1-4; clone size: -; CDR3 protein: CASSFSGKEKLFF; CDR3 DNA: TGTGCCAGCAGTTTCTCGGGGAAAGAAAAACTGTTTTTT
V gene: TRBV6-1; D gene: -; J gene: TRBJ2-6; clone size: -; CDR3 protein: CASMGGLSGANVLTF; CDR3 DNA: TGTGCCAGCATGGGGGGGCTCTCTGGGGCCAACGTCCTGACTTTC
V gene: TRBV5-1; D gene: -; J gene: TRBJ1-4; clone size: once; CDR3 protein: CASRTGDNEKLFF; CDR3 DNA: TGCGCCAGTCGAACCGGGGATAATGAAAAACTGTTTTTT
V gene: TRBV7-6; D gene: TRBD2; J gene: TRBJ2-1; clone size: -; CDR3 protein: CASSSYRLSGSSYNEQFF; CDR3 DNA: TGTGCCAGCAGCTCGTACAGATTGAGCGGGAGCTCCTACAATGAGCAGTTCTTC
V gene: TRBV7-2; D gene: -; J gene: TRBJ2-3; clone size: -; CDR3 protein: CASSLATTDTQYF; CDR3 DNA: TGTGCCAGCAGCTTAGCGACTACAGATACGCAGTATTTT